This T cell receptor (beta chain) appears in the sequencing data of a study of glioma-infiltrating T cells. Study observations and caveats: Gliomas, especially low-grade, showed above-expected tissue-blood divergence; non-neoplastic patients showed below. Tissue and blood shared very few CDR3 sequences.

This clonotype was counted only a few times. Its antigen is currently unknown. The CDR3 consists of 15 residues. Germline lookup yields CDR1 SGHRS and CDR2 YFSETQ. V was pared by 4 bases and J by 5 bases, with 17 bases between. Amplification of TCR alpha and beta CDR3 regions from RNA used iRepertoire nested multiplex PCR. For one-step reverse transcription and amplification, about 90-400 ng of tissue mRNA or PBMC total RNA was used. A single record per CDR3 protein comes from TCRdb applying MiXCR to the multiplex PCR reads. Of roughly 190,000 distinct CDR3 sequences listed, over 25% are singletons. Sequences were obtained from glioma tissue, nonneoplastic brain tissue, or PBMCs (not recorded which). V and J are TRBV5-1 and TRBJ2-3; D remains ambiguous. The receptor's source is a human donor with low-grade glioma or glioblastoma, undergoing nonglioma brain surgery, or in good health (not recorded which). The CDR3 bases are TGCGCCAGCAGCCCGGGCAACCAGGACGGAGATACGCAGTATTTT. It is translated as CASSPGNQDGDTQYF.